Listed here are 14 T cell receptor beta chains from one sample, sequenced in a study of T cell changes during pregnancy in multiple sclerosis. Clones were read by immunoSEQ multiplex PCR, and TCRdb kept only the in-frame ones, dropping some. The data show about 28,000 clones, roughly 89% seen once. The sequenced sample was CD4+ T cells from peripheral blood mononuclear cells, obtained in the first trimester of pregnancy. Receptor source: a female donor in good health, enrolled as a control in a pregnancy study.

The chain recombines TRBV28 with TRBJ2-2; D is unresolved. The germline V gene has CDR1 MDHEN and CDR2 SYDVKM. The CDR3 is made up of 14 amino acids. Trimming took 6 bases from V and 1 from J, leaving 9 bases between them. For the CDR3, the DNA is TGTGCCAGCAGCCCCTCGGGGAACACCGGGGAGCTGTTTTTT. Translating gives CASSPSGNTGELFF.

CDR3 residues: CASSQDVSGKQFF. DNA of the CDR3: TGTGCCAGCAGCCAAGATGTAAGCGGTAAGCAGTTCTTC. The chain is built from TRBV14 and TRBJ2-1, with D perhaps matching TRBD2 (5 bases). Germline lookup yields CDR1 SGHDN and CDR2 FVKESK. With 0 bases removed from V and 11 bases from J, the gap between germline ends came to 11 bases. The CDR3 runs 13 residues.

The CDR3 here is CASSPTAANTEAFF. CDR3 nucleotides: TGTGCCAGCTCACCCACCGCGGCTAACACTGAAGCTTTCTTT. The V and J genes are TRBV18 and TRBJ1-1; D remains ambiguous. The germline gives CDR1 KGHSH, CDR2 LQKENI. The V end was cut by 3 bases, the J end by 2 bases, with 10 bases between. The CDR3 has 14 residues.

The DNA for the CDR3 is TGTGCCAGCAGCCTAAAGGGGGCGCAGGCTTCACCCCTCCACTTT. The encoded protein is CASSLKGAQASPLHF. The gene calls are TRBV7-8 and TRBJ1-6, with 7 bases aligning to TRBD1. From germline, CDR1 is SGHVS and CDR2 FQNEAQ. The V segment lost 5 bases and the J segment 9 bases; nucleotides outside the gene matches: 10. The CDR3 length is 15 residues.

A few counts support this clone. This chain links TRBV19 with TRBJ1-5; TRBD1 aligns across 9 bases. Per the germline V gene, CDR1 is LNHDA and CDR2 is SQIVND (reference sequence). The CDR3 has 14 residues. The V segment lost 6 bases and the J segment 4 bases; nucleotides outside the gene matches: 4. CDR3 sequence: CASRVQGANQPQHF. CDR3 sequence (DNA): TGTGCCAGTAGAGTACAGGGGGCAAATCAGCCCCAGCATTTT. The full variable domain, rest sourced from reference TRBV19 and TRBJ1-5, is DGGITQSPKYLFRKEGQNVTLSCEQNLNHDAMYWYRQDPGQGLRLIYYSQIVNDFQKGDIAEGYSVSREKKESFPLTVTSAQKNPTAFYLCASRVQGANQPQHFGDGTRLSIL.

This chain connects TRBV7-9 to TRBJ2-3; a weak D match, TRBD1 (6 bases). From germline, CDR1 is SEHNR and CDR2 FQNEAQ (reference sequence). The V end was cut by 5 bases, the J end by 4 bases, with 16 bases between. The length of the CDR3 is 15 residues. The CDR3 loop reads CASSPGQSRPDTQYF. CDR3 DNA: TGTGCCAGCAGCCCCGGACAGAGTCGACCAGATACGCAGTATTTT.

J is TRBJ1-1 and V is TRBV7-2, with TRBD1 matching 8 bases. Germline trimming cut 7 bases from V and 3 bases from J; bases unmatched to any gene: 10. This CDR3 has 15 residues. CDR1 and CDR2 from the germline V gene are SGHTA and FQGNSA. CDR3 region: CASNPRAGGDTEAFF. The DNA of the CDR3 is TGTGCCAGCAACCCACGAGCAGGGGGCGACACTGAAGCTTTCTTT.

CDR3 residues: CASSKGISGANVLTF. CDR3 bases: TGTGCCAGCAGTAAGGGGATCTCTGGGGCCAACGTCCTGACTTTC. This chain connects TRBV6-1 to TRBJ2-6, with D perhaps matching TRBD1 (5 bases). This CDR3 has 15 residues. Trimming took off 5 bases at V and 0 bases at J, with 8 bases between the two ends. The germline V gene has CDR1 MNHNS and CDR2 SASEGT.

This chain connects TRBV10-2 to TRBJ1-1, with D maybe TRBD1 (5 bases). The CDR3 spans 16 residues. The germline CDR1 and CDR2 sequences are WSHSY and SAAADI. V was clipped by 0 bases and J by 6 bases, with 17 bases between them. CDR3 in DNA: TGCGCCAGCAGTGAGTCGAATTGGTACGGGGGGGCTGAAGCTTTCTTT. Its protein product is CASSESNWYGGAEAFF.

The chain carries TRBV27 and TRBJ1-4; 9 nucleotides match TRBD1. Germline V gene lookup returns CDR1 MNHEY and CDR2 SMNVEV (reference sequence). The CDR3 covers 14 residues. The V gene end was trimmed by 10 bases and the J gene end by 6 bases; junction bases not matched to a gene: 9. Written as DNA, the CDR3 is TGTGCCAACCACCCCGGGACAGGGCATGAAAAACTGTTTTTT. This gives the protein CANHPGTGHEKLFF.

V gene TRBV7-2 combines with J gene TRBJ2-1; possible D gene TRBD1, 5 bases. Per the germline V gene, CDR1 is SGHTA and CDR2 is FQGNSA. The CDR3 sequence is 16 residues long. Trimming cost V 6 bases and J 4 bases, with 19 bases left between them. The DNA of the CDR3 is TGTGCCAGCAGGATTGGTGGGCGAGACAGTTACAATGAGCAGTTCTTC. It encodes CASRIGGRDSYNEQFF.

Here the CDR3 reads CASSLLGVMNTEAFF. The CDR3 bases are TGTGCCAGCAGCTTGCTGGGCGTCATGAACACTGAAGCTTTCTTT. The rearrangement links TRBV7-9 to TRBJ1-1, with unresolved D. V gave up 3 bases and J gave up 0 bases, with 11 bases separating them. From germline, CDR1 is SEHNR and CDR2 FQNEAQ (reference sequence). The CDR3 is 15 residues long.

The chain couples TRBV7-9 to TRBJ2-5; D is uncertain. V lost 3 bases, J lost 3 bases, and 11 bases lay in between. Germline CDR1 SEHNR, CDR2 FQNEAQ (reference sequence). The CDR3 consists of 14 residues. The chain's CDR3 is CASSFIMRKETQYF. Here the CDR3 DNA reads TGTGCCAGCAGCTTCATCATGAGGAAAGAGACCCAGTACTTC.

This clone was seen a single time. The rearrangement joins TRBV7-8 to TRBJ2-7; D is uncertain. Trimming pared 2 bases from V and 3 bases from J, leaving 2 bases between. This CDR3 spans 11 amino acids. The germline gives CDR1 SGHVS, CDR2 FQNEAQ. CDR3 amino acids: CASSLYYEQYF. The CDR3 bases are TGTGCCAGCAGCTTATACTACGAGCAGTACTTC. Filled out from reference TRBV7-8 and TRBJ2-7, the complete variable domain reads GAGVSQSPRYKVAKRGQDVALRCDPISGHVSLFWYQQALGQGPEFLTYFQNEAQLDKSGLPSDRFFAERPEGSVSTLKIQRTQQEDSAVYLCASSLYYEQYFGPGTRLTVT.